The T cell receptor (beta chain) described here comes from a study of cytomegalovirus exposure and HLA in healthy donors. The CDR3 contains 15 residues. CDR1 is SGHKS and CDR2 is YYEKEE in the germline V gene (reference sequence). The trim removed 3 bases at V and 1 base at J, leaving 4 bases unmatched. The PCR contained 60 Vbeta and 13 Jbeta primers. Sequenced by immunoSEQ multiplex PCR; TCRdb stores in-frame clones only, minus some. Seen here are about 97,000 clones, around 85% observed once, and the top ten hold about 3.7%. Turning to this clone: Its cognate antigen is unknown.

Findings and limits, study-wide: Reportedly, diagnosis of cytomegalovirus status by the classifier showed high specificity and sensitivity. Earlier analysis found most TCR beta V segments productive about 87% or about 30% of the time.

The gene calls are TRBV5-5 and TRBJ2-7; 10 nucleotides match TRBD2. The material sequenced was PBMCs. The source is a young man in good health and CMV-seronegative. In DNA form, the CDR3 reads TGTGCCAGCAGCTCTAGCGGGGGAAGATCCTACGAGCAGTACTTC. Its translation: CASSSSGGRSYEQYF.